This T cell receptor (beta chain) originates from a study of T cells in Graves' hyperthyroidism and ophthalmopathy. In the study overall: Blood was drawn when the patient was first diagnosed and still untreated.

Template material for amplifying TCR beta CDR3 regions consisted of RNA transcripts. The HTBI primer set was used in a first-round RT-PCR of the TCR CDR3. TCRdb analysed the multiplex PCR reads with MiXCR anew, one entry per CDR3 protein. Seen here are 500,000 to 750,000 distinct CDR3 sequences, 15% to 19% observed once, and the top ten hold roughly 7.3%. About this clonotype itself: The antigen remains undetermined.

Each patient was aged 18 to 65 and had newly diagnosed hyperthyroidism of under 2 months' duration. General study findings and limits: By a 13 V-J model, ophthalmopathy was set apart from stable hyperthyroidism. Appearing also in blood were most of the thyroid clonotypes expanded above 0.001.

Sequencing was done on a sample of blood. This TCR was recovered from a woman aged 25 to 39 with Graves' hyperthyroidism.

The CDR3 coding sequence is TGTGCCAGCAGTTTAAAAAGGACCTTTTACGAGCAGTACTTC. Protein: CASSLKRTFYEQYF. The V and J genes are TRBV27 and TRBJ2-7, with D unclear. The CDR3 runs 14 residues. CDR1 and CDR2 (germline): MNHEY, SMNVEV (reference sequence). Trimming took 2 bases from V and 4 from J, leaving 12 bases between them.